Listed below are T cell receptor beta chains from one sample, sequenced in a study of blood T cell repertoires in COVID-19. TCRdb's copy holds only in-frame clones and misses some; the assay was immunoSEQ multiplex PCR. Among fewer than 150,000 clones listed, about two thirds were seen once. Sequencing was carried out using peripheral blood. The receptors here all came from a human donor with acute or convalescent COVID-19. The donor label of this sample is uncertain. Each CDR3 is given with its conserved first and last residue. The D gene is left open where the match is weak. The listing skips clone size in some rows; elsewhere it reads once, few, many or a size class.

cdr3_aa: CASSISPTGSNEQFF; cdr3_nt: TGTGCCAGCAGCATTTCGCCGACAGGTTCCAATGAGCAGTTCTTC; j_call: TRBJ2-1; d_call: .; clone_size: .; v_call: TRBV7-7; cdr3_length: 15
cdr3_aa: CASSFPDRGSGYTF; cdr3_nt: TGTGCCAGCAGTTTTCCCGACAGGGGGTCTGGCTACACCTTC; j_call: TRBJ1-2; d_call: TRBD1; clone_size: .; v_call: TRBV27; cdr3_length: 14
cdr3_aa: CASSPLRDRVNTEAFF; cdr3_nt: TGTGCCAGCAGCCCTCTCCGGGACAGGGTGAACACTGAAGCTTTCTTT; j_call: TRBJ1-1; d_call: TRBD1; clone_size: few; v_call: TRBV7-9; cdr3_length: 16
cdr3_aa: CASTPHGGGNTIYF; cdr3_nt: TGTGCCAGCACCCCTCATGGCGGGGGGAACACCATATATTTT; j_call: TRBJ1-3; d_call: .; clone_size: .; v_call: TRBV6-5; cdr3_length: 14
cdr3_aa: CASSYGTGPYYGYTF; cdr3_nt: TGTGCCAGCAGTTACGGGACAGGTCCTTACTATGGCTACACCTTC; j_call: TRBJ1-2; d_call: TRBD1; clone_size: .; v_call: TRBV6-5; cdr3_length: 15
cdr3_aa: CASSLGPLYGYTF; cdr3_nt: TGTGCCAGCAGCTTAGGGCCCCTTTATGGCTACACCTTC; j_call: TRBJ1-2; d_call: .; clone_size: .; v_call: TRBV7-3; cdr3_length: 13
cdr3_aa: CASKLAGGYNEQFF; cdr3_nt: TGTGCCAGCAAACTAGCGGGGGGATACAATGAGCAGTTCTTC; j_call: TRBJ2-1; d_call: TRBD2; clone_size: .; v_call: TRBV11-2; cdr3_length: 14
cdr3_aa: CSAYREEKLFF; cdr3_nt: TGCAGTGCTTACAGGGAGGAAAAACTGTTTTTT; j_call: TRBJ1-4; d_call: .; clone_size: once; v_call: TRBV20-1; cdr3_length: 11
cdr3_aa: CASSQGDGGYQETQYF; cdr3_nt: TGCGCCAGCAGCCAGGGGGACGGGGGGTACCAAGAGACCCAGTACTTC; j_call: TRBJ2-5; d_call: TRBD2; clone_size: .; v_call: TRBV4-1; cdr3_length: 16
cdr3_aa: CASSWSPGTTTFF; cdr3_nt: TGTGCCAGCAGCTGGTCTCCAGGGACAACAACTTTCTTT; j_call: TRBJ1-1; d_call: .; clone_size: .; v_call: TRBV3-1/TRBV3-2; cdr3_length: 13
cdr3_aa: CAIDRLGLNTEAFF; cdr3_nt: TGTGCCATCGACAGACTGGGTCTAAACACTGAAGCTTTCTTT; j_call: TRBJ1-1; d_call: .; clone_size: .; v_call: TRBV6-5; cdr3_length: 14
cdr3_aa: CASSLAVSREELFF; cdr3_nt: TGTGCCAGCAGCTTAGCAGTTTCTAGGGAGGAACTGTTTTTT; j_call: TRBJ1-4; d_call: .; clone_size: few; v_call: TRBV7-9; cdr3_length: 14
cdr3_aa: CASRKQGSTNEKLFF; cdr3_nt: TGTGCCAGCAGGAAACAGGGATCAACTAATGAAAAACTGTTTTTT; j_call: TRBJ1-4; d_call: .; clone_size: .; v_call: TRBV27; cdr3_length: 15
cdr3_aa: CASSILAPSGGYTF; cdr3_nt: TGTGCCAGTAGTATCCTGGCTCCTAGCGGTGGCTACACCTTC; j_call: TRBJ1-2; d_call: .; clone_size: .; v_call: TRBV19; cdr3_length: 14
cdr3_aa: CASSFVRGGGYTF; cdr3_nt: TGTGCCAGCAGTTTCGTCAGGGGTGGTGGCTACACCTTC; j_call: TRBJ1-2; d_call: .; clone_size: .; v_call: TRBV12-3/TRBV12-4; cdr3_length: 13
cdr3_aa: CASSPPGGFGEAFF; cdr3_nt: TGTGCCAGCTCACCACCGGGGGGTTTTGGTGAAGCTTTCTTT; j_call: TRBJ1-1; d_call: .; clone_size: .; v_call: TRBV18; cdr3_length: 14
cdr3_aa: CASRPPGQGNGYTF; cdr3_nt: TGTGCCAGCCGTCCGCCGGGACAGGGGAATGGCTACACCTTC; j_call: TRBJ1-2; d_call: TRBD1; clone_size: .; v_call: TRBV28; cdr3_length: 14
cdr3_aa: CASRQDSYNEKLFF; cdr3_nt: TGCGCCAGCAGACAGGACAGCTATAATGAAAAACTGTTTTTT; j_call: TRBJ1-4; d_call: .; clone_size: .; v_call: TRBV5-1; cdr3_length: 14
cdr3_aa: CASSGLQGAEAFF; cdr3_nt: TGTGCCAGCAGTGGATTACAGGGCGCTGAAGCTTTCTTT; j_call: TRBJ1-1; d_call: .; clone_size: .; v_call: TRBV27; cdr3_length: 13
cdr3_aa: CAWSVMGLANTGELFF; cdr3_nt: TGTGCCTGGAGTGTAATGGGACTAGCTAACACCGGGGAGCTGTTTTTT; j_call: TRBJ2-2; d_call: TRBD2; clone_size: .; v_call: TRBV30; cdr3_length: 16
cdr3_aa: CASSLGRGGYNEQFF; cdr3_nt: TGTGCCAGCAGCTTAGGCCGCGGGGGGTACAATGAGCAGTTCTTC; j_call: TRBJ2-1; d_call: TRBD2; clone_size: .; v_call: TRBV11-3; cdr3_length: 15
cdr3_aa: CASRGLENQPQHF; cdr3_nt: TGTGCCAGTAGGGGTCTGGAGAACCAGCCCCAGCATTTT; j_call: TRBJ1-5; d_call: .; clone_size: .; v_call: TRBV19; cdr3_length: 13
cdr3_aa: CASSPSLAGGPNF; cdr3_nt: TGTGCCAGCAGCCCTTCTCTAGCGGGGGGGCCAAACTTC; j_call: TRBJ2-7; d_call: TRBD2; clone_size: .; v_call: TRBV11-2; cdr3_length: 13
cdr3_aa: CASSYMTGGSEKLFF; cdr3_nt: TGTGCCAGCAGCTACATGACAGGGGGTTCTGAAAAACTGTTTTTT; j_call: TRBJ1-4; d_call: TRBD1; clone_size: .; v_call: TRBV7-9; cdr3_length: 15
cdr3_aa: CAISRQGAREQYF; cdr3_nt: TGTGCCATAAGTCGACAGGGGGCGAGAGAGCAGTACTTC; j_call: TRBJ2-7; d_call: TRBD1; clone_size: many; v_call: TRBV10-3; cdr3_length: 13
cdr3_aa: CASSSWTELHIQYF; cdr3_nt: TGTGCCAGCAGCTCCTGGACTGAGTTACACATTCAGTACTTC; j_call: TRBJ2-4; d_call: .; clone_size: few; v_call: TRBV5-8; cdr3_length: 14
cdr3_aa: CATGDSLGNEQFF; cdr3_nt: TGTGCCACCGGAGACAGTTTGGGTAATGAGCAGTTCTTC; j_call: TRBJ2-1; d_call: .; clone_size: .; v_call: TRBV15; cdr3_length: 13
cdr3_aa: CASSLTGVVEKLFF; cdr3_nt: TGTGCCAGCAGCCTAACAGGGGTAGTTGAAAAACTGTTTTTT; j_call: TRBJ1-4; d_call: TRBD1; clone_size: .; v_call: TRBV5-6; cdr3_length: 14
cdr3_aa: CASSHGTGETQYF; cdr3_nt: TGTGCCAGCTCACACGGGACAGGGGAGACCCAGTACTTC; j_call: TRBJ2-5; d_call: TRBD1; clone_size: .; v_call: TRBV18; cdr3_length: 13